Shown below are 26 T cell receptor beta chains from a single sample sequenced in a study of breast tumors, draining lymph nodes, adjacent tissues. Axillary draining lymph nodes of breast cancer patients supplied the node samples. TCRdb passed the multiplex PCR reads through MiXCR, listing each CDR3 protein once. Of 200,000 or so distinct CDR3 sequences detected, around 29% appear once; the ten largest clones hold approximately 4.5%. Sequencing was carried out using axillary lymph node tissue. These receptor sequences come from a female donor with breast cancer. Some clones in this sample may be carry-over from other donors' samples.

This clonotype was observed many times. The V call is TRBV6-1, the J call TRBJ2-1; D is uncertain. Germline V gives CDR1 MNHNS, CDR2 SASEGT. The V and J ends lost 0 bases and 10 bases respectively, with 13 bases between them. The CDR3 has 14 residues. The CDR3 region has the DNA TGTGCCAGCAGTGAAGCCTGGCACCTAGGCGAGCAGTTCTTC. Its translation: CASSEAWHLGEQFF.

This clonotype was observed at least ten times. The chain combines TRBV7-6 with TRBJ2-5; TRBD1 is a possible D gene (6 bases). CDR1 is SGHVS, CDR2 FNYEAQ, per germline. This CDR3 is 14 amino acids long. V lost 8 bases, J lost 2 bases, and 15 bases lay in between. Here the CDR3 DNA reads TGTGCCAGCCGGGTAGGGGGATCGCAAGAGACCCAGTACTTC. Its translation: CASRVGGSQETQYF.

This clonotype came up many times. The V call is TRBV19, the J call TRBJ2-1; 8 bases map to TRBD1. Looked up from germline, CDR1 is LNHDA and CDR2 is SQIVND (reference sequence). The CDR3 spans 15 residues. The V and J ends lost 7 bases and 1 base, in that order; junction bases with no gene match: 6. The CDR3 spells CASKDREESYNEQFF. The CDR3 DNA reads TGTGCCAGTAAGGACAGGGAAGAATCCTACAATGAGCAGTTCTTC.

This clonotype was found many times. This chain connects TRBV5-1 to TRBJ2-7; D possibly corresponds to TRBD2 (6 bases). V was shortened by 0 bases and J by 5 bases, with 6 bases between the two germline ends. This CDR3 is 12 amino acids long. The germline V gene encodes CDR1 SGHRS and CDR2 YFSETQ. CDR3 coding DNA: TGCGCCAGCAGCTTGGGGAGGGACGAGCAGTACTTC. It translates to CASSLGRDEQYF. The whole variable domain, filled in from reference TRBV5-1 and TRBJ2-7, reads KAGVTQTPRYLIKTRGQQVTLSCSPISGHRSVSWYQQTPGQGLQFLFEYFSETQRNKGNFPGRFSGRQFSNSRSEMNVSTLELGDSALYLCASSLGRDEQYFGPGTRLTVT.

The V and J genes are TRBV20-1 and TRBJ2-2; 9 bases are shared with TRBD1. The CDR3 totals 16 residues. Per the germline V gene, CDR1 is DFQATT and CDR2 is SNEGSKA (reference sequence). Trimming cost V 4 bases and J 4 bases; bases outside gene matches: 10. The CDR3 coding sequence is TGCAGTGCTATGGGGGGGACAGGGTACGCCACCGGGGAGCTGTTTTTT. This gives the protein CSAMGGTGYATGELFF.

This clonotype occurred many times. The CDR3 DNA is TGTGCCATCAGGCGGGGGCCGGGAGAGACCCAGTACTTC. Protein product: CAIRRGPGETQYF. V gene TRBV6-5 combines with J gene TRBJ2-5, with a weak D call TRBD2 (7 bases). CDR1 and CDR2 (germline): MNHEY, SVGAGI. CDR3 length equals 13 residues. The V and J ends lost 10 bases and 4 bases respectively, with 16 bases between them.

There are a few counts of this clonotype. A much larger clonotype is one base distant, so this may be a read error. CDR3 coding DNA: TGCAGTGCTAGCTTTAGCGGGAGGGCCACCCACGAGCAGTACTTC. It yields the protein CSASFSGRATHEQYF. The rearrangement uses TRBV20-1 and TRBJ2-7, with TRBD2 matching 11 bases. In germline, CDR1 is DFQATT, CDR2 SNEGSKA (reference sequence). There are 15 residues in the CDR3. J gave up 5 bases and V 3 bases, and 9 bases lay outside the gene matches.

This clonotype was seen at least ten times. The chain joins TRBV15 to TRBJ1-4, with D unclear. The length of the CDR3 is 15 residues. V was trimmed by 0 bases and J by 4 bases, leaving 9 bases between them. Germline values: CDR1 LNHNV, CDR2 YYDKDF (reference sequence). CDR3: CATSRDPGYNEKLFF. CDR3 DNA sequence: TGTGCCACCAGCAGAGATCCCGGTTATAATGAAAAACTGTTTTTT.

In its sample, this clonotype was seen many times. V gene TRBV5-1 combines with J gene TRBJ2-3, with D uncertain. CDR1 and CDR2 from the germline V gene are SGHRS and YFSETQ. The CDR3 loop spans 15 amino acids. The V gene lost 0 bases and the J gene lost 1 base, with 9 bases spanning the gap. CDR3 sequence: CASSLGAAGTDTQYF. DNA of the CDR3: TGCGCCAGCAGCTTGGGAGCTGCGGGCACAGATACGCAGTATTTT.

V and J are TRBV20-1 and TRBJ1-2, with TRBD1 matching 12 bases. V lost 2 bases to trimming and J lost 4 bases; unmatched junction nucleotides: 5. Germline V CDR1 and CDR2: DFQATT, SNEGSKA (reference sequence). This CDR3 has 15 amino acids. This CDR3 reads CSARNPGQGAYGYTF. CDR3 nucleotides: TGCAGTGCTAGAAACCCGGGACAGGGGGCCTATGGCTACACCTTC.

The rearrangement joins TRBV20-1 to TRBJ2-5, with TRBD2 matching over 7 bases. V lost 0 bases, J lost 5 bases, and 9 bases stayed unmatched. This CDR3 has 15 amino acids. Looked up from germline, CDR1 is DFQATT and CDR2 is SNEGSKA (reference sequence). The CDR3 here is CSARDLTAGKETQYF. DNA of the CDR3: TGCAGTGCTAGAGACCTGACAGCGGGGAAGGAGACCCAGTACTTC.

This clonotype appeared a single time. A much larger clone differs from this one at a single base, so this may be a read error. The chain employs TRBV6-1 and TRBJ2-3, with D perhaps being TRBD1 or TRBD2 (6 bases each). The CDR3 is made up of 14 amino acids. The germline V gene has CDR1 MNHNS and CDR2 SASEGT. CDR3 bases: TGTGCCAGCACTCCGGGGGCGTACACAGATACGCGGTATTTT. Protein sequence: CASTPGAYTDTRYF.

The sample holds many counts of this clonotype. The CDR3 DNA reads TGTGCCAGCAGCCTGACAGGGGATGAGCAGTTCTTC. It encodes CASSLTGDEQFF. The gene calls are TRBV14 and TRBJ2-1; 8 nucleotides agree with TRBD1. Unmatched junction bases numbered 1, after V lost 4 bases and J lost 8 bases. The CDR3 sequence is 12 residues long. The germline gives CDR1 SGHDN, CDR2 FVKESK.

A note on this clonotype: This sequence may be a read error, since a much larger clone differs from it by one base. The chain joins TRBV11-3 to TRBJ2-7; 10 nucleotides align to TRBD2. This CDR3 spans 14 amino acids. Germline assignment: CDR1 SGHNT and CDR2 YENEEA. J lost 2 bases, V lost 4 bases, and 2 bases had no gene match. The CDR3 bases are TGTGCCAGCAGCTCCGGACTAGCGGCCTACGAGCAGTACTTC. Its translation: CASSSGLAAYEQYF. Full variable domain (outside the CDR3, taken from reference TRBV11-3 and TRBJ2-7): EAGVVQSPRYKIIEKKQPVAFWCNPISGHNTLYWYLQNLGQGPELLIRYENEEAVDDSQLPKDRFSAERLKGVDSTLKIQPAELGDSAVYLCASSSGLAAYEQYFGPGTRLTVT.

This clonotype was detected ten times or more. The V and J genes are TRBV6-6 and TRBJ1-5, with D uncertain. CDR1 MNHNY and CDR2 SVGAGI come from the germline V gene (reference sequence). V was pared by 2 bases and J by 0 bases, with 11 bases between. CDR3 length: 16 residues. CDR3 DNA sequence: TGTGCCAGCAGTTACGGTGGACGGAATAGCAATCAGCCCCAGCATTTT. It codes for CASSYGGRNSNQPQHF.

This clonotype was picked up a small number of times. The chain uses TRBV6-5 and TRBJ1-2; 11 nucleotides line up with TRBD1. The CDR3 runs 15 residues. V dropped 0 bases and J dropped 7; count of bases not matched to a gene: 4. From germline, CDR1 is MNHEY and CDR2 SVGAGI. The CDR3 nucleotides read TGTGCCAGCAGTTACTCGGACAGGGGGCGAACTGGCTACACCTTC. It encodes CASSYSDRGRTGYTF.

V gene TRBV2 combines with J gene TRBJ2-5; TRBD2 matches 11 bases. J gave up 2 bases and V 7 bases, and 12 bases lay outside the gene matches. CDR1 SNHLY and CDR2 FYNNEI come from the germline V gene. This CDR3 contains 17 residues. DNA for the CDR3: TGTGCCAGCATGGCTGGGCTAGCGGGGGGACTACAAGAGACCCAGTACTTC. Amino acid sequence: CASMAGLAGGLQETQYF.

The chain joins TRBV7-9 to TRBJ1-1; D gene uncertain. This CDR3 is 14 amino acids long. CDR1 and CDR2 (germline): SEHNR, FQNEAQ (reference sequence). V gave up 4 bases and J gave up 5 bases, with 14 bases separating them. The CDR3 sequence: CASSSNGFDTEAFF. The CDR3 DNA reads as TGTGCCAGCAGCTCAAACGGGTTCGATACTGAAGCTTTCTTT.

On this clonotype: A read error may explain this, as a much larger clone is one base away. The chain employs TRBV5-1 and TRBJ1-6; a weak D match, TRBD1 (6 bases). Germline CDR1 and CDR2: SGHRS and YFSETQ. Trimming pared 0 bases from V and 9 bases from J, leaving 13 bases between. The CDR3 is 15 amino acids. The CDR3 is CASSLGAGASSPLHF. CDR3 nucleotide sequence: TGCGCCAGCAGCTTGGGGGCAGGGGCCAGTTCACCCCTCCACTTT.

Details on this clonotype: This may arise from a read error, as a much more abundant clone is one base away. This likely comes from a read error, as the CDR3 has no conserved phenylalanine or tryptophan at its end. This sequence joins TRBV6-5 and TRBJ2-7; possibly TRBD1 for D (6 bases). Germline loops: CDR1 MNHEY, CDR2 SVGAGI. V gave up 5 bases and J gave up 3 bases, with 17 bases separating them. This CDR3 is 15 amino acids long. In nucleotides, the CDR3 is TGTGCCAGCAGTCACCCCGGGACAAACGACTACGAGCAGTACTCC. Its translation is CASSHPGTNDYEQYS.

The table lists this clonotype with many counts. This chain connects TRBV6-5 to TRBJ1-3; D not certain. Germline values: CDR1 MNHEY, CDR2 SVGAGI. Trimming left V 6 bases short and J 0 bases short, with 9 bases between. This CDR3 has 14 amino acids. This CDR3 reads CASSSSISGNTIYF. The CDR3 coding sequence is TGTGCCAGCAGCTCCTCGATCTCTGGAAACACCATATATTTT.

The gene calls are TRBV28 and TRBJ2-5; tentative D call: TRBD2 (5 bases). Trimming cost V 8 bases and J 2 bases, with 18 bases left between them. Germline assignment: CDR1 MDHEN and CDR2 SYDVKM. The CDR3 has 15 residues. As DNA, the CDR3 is TGTGCCAGCGGTACCCTCTGGACTTTACAAGAGACCCAGTACTTC. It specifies CASGTLWTLQETQYF.

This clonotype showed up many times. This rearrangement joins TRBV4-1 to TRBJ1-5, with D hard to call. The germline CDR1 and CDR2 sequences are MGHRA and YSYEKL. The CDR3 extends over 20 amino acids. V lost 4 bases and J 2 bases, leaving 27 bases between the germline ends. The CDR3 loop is CASSPFVTADRSYGNQPQHF. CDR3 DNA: TGCGCCAGCAGCCCCTTCGTGACGGCGGACCGATCCTATGGCAATCAGCCCCAGCATTTT.

The CDR3: CASRGTGTAINQPQHF. CDR3 bases: TGTGCCAGCAGAGGAACCGGGACAGCGATAAATCAGCCCCAGCATTTT. The chain carries TRBV6-1 and TRBJ1-5, with TRBD1 matching over 7 bases. The trim removed 6 bases at V and 4 bases at J, leaving 12 bases unmatched. This CDR3 spans 16 amino acids. Germline V CDR1 and CDR2: MNHNS, SASEGT.

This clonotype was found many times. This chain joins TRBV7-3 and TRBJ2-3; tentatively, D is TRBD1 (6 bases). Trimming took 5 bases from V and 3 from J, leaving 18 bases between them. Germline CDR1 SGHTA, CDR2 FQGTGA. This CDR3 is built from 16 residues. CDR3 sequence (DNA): TGTGCCAGCAGCCAAGGGGGAGCGTTGGGGACAGATACGCAGTATTTT. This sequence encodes CASSQGGALGTDTQYF.

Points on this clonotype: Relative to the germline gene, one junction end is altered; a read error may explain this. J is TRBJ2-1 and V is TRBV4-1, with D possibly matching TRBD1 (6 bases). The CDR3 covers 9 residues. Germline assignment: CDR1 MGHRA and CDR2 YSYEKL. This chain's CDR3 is CASSQGALF. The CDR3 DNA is TGCGCCAGCAGCCAGGGGGCTCTCTTC.